Listed below are T cell receptor beta chains from one sample, sequenced in a study of blood T cell repertoires in COVID-19. The assay was immunoSEQ multiplex PCR, and TCRdb's table has in-frame clones only and misses some. The table shows more than 200,000 clones, with more than 70% occurring only once. The sequenced sample consisted of peripheral blood. Source of these receptors: a middle-aged woman who had recovered from COVID-19. Both conserved end residues are part of each CDR3. D genes are given only for firm matches. Rows may omit the clone size; those that give it use once, few, many or a size class.

. . TRBJ1-3 TRBV28 TGTGCCAGCAGTTTTTTGACAGAAGGCTCTGGAAACACCATATATTTT CASSFLTEGSGNTIYF
TRBD1 . TRBJ1-2 TRBV15 TGTGCCACCAGCGGGGGACAGGGGCAGAGGGCCTATGGCTACACCTTC CATSGGQGQRAYGYTF
TRBD2 . TRBJ2-1 TRBV7-3 TGTGCCAGCAGCTTATTGGGGGTGGACCCGGGGCTAGCGGGGGATTCCTACAATGAGCAGTTCTTC CASSLLGVDPGLAGDSYNEQFF
. . TRBJ2-3 TRBV20-1 TGCAGTGCTACTGAGTGGAGGGCAGATACGCAGTATTTT CSATEWRADTQYF
TRBD2 . TRBJ2-5 TRBV9 TGTGCCAGCAGCCCCACTAGCGGGAGGGCCCAAGAGACCCAGTACTTC CASSPTSGRAQETQYF
TRBD1 . TRBJ1-5 TRBV5-4 TGTGCCAGCAGCGCTAAAGAACAGGGGGGTTATCAGCCCCAGCATTTT CASSAKEQGGYQPQHF
TRBD2 few TRBJ2-3 TRBV6-4 TGTGCCAGCAGTGCCGGGACTAGCGGAACAGATACGCAGTATTTT CASSAGTSGTDTQYF
. . TRBJ2-3 TRBV9 TGTGCCAGCAGCGCCGGAGGGGGGAGGGGTGCAGATACGCAGTATTTT CASSAGGGRGADTQYF
TRBD2 . TRBJ2-1 TRBV3-1/TRBV3-2 TGTGCCAGCAGCCAAGGATGGGTTAGCGGGATATTGGCTGAGCAGTTCTTC CASSQGWVSGILAEQFF
TRBD1 once TRBJ1-1 TRBV7-3 TGTGCCAGCAGCTTAGCGGGACAGTCAGCTTTCTTT CASSLAGQSAFF
TRBD2 . TRBJ2-5 TRBV11-1 TGTGCCAGCAGCTTAAGGCGGGGGGGATACCAAGAGACCCAGTACTTC CASSLRRGGYQETQYF
TRBD1 . TRBJ2-6 TRBV28 TGTGCCAGCAGTCAACAACAGGGGGCCAGCTCTGGGGCCAACGTCCTGACTTTC CASSQQQGASSGANVLTF
TRBD1 . TRBJ2-1 TRBV7-9 TGTGCCAGCAGCCCCACGACAGGGGTGAGAAGTGAGCAGTTCTTC CASSPTTGVRSEQFF
TRBD2 few TRBJ2-3 TRBV11-2 TGTGCCAGCAGCTTGCGGGGGGCGGTAGATACGCAGTATTTT CASSLRGAVDTQYF
TRBD1 . TRBJ2-7 TRBV19 TGTGCCAAGCGACAGGGGGCCCCCTCCTACGAGCAGTACTTC CAKRQGAPSYEQYF
. . TRBJ2-7 TRBV6-5 TGTGCCACTCACGGGAGCGGAAAAAGCTCCTACGAGCAGTACTTC CATHGSGKSSYEQYF
TRBD1 . TRBJ1-4 TRBV30 TGTGCCTGGAGTGTAGACAGGGGTCGGAATGAAAAACTGTTTTTT CAWSVDRGRNEKLFF
TRBD2 . TRBJ2-1 TRBV6-5 TGTGCCAGCAGTTACATGAGCGGGATCTCCCGTGAGCAGTTCTTC CASSYMSGISREQFF
TRBD1 few TRBJ1-2 TRBV19 TGTGCCAGTAGGAGAACAGGGGAAGGCTATGGCTACACCTTC CASRRTGEGYGYTF
TRBD1 few TRBJ1-6 TRBV6-2/TRBV6-3 TGTGCCAGCAGTCGGACAGGGGGAAATTCACCCCTCCACTTT CASSRTGGNSPLHF
. once TRBJ1-5 TRBV2 TGTGCCAGCAGGCTAGAGGCGAGAGTCAATCAGCCCCAGCATTTT CASRLEARVNQPQHF
. few TRBJ1-4 TRBV7-9 TGTGCCAGCAGCCCTGGGGCTACAACTAATGAAAAACTGTTTTTT CASSPGATTNEKLFF
TRBD2 . TRBJ2-1 TRBV30 TGTGCCTGGGCTCATCTAGCGGGAGAGTACAATGAGCAGTTCTTC CAWAHLAGEYNEQFF
. . TRBJ1-2 TRBV27 TGTGCCAGCTGGGGGGTCACGGGGGTTGGCTACACCTTC CASWGVTGVGYTF
. . TRBJ2-7 TRBV5-5 TGTGCCAGCAGCTTGGACGGGGAAGGCCCCGAGCAGTACTTC CASSLDGEGPEQYF
TRBD2 . TRBJ2-1 TRBV19 TGTGCCAGTAGAGACAGGCGGGGGGGCGGTTTTGGTGAGCAGTTCTTC CASRDRRGGGFGEQFF
TRBD1 few TRBJ2-7 TRBV3-1/TRBV3-2 TGTGCCAGCAGCCAAGATCGGGTAAGGGGGCACAGCGAGCAGTACTTC CASSQDRVRGHSEQYF
. . TRBJ2-2 TRBV6-2/TRBV6-3 TGTGCCAGCAGTTACTTTTCCTCAGGAACCGGGGAGCTGTTTTTT CASSYFSSGTGELFF
. . TRBJ1-2 TRBV7-9 TGTGCCAGCAGCCGGGGGGTTGCGGGAACTGGCTACACCTTC CASSRGVAGTGYTF
TRBD2 . TRBJ2-7 TRBV5-4 TGTGCCAGCAGCGCAGCCTGGACTAGCGGGAGCTACGAGCAGTACTTC CASSAAWTSGSYEQYF
TRBD1 . TRBJ1-1 TRBV11-2 TGTGCCAGCAGCCCCCGGACAGGGGTGGGCACTGAAGCTTTCTTT CASSPRTGVGTEAFF
TRBD1 . TRBJ2-5 TRBV11-2 TGTGCCAGCAGCATATCTGCGGGACAGGGGGCGGGCTGGGCAGAGACCCAGTACTTC CASSISAGQGAGWAETQYF
TRBD2 . TRBJ2-1 TRBV7-6 TGTGCCAGCAGCCCTAGTCAGCGGGGTTGGTACAATGAGCAGTTCTTC CASSPSQRGWYNEQFF
. . TRBJ2-3 TRBV5-1 TGCGCCAGCAGCTTGGGACTAGAAAACACAGATACGCAGTATTTT CASSLGLENTDTQYF
TRBD1 . TRBJ1-6 TRBV4-3 TGCGCCAGCAGCCAAGAAGGAGGGACAGGGGACTCACCCCTCCACTTT CASSQEGGTGDSPLHF
TRBD1 . TRBJ1-6 TRBV13 TGTGCCAGCAGCTTAGGCGAGACAGGGAATAATTCACCCCTCCACTTT CASSLGETGNNSPLHF
. . TRBJ2-5 TRBV7-7 TGTGCTAGCAGCTTACCGGGAGTGGTGACCCAGTACTTC CASSLPGVVTQYF
TRBD1 . TRBJ2-5 TRBV7-2 TGTGCCAGCAGCTTGGGGCAGGGGGCGCGGGAGACCCAGTACTTC CASSLGQGARETQYF
. . TRBJ2-3 TRBV3-1/TRBV3-2 TGTGCCAGCAGCCAAGATCGAGCTATCCGGGTTACGCAGTATTTT CASSQDRAIRVTQYF
TRBD1 . TRBJ2-7 TRBV6-6 TGTGCCAGCAGTTACTTTACCGGGACAGGGGTTTACGAGCAGTACTTC CASSYFTGTGVYEQYF
. . TRBJ1-2 TRBV28 TGTGCCAGCAGTTCACGTGGGGCTCCTCTCAACTATGGCTACACCTTC CASSSRGAPLNYGYTF
TRBD1 once TRBJ1-2 TRBV2 TGTGCCAGCAGTTCCGGGACAGGGAGGGGAAACTATGGCTACACCTTC CASSSGTGRGNYGYTF
. once TRBJ1-2 TRBV18 TGTGCCAGCTCACCGAGACAGGACTATGGCTACACCTTC CASSPRQDYGYTF
TRBD1 . TRBJ2-7 TRBV5-6 TGTGCCAGCAGCCCGACAGGGGGGGGCTACGAGCAGTACTTC CASSPTGGGYEQYF
. once TRBJ1-1 TRBV7-8 TGTGCCAGCAGCTTGCATCATCTCCCCGGGTTTGAAGCTTTCTTT CASSLHHLPGFEAFF
. . TRBJ2-5 TRBV19 TGTGCCAGTAGCGGACATCTGTACCAAGAGACCCAGTACTTC CASSGHLYQETQYF
TRBD1 . TRBJ2-7 TRBV2 TGTGCCAGCAGGTCGGGACAGGGGAGCTTCTACGAGCAGTACTTC CASRSGQGSFYEQYF
TRBD1 . TRBJ1-6 TRBV5-6 TGTGCCAGCAGCACCGGGACAGGAAGAACATATAATTCACCCCTCCACTTT CASSTGTGRTYNSPLHF
. . TRBJ2-2 TRBV11-3 TGTGCCAGCAGCTTAGTCCCGACGGGTCAGTCCGGGGAGCTGTTTTTT CASSLVPTGQSGELFF
. . TRBJ2-3 TRBV12-3/TRBV12-4 TGTGCCAGCAGTTTACGTAGCACAGATACGCAGTATTTT CASSLRSTDTQYF
TRBD2 . TRBJ2-4 TRBV15 TGTGCCACCAGCAGGGGTAGCGGGAGTAAAAACATTCAGTACTTC CATSRGSGSKNIQYF
TRBD1 . TRBJ1-5 TRBV6-2/TRBV6-3 TGTGCCAGCAGTTTGGGACAGGGGTCGGTGGGCAATCAGCCCCAGCATTTT CASSLGQGSVGNQPQHF
TRBD1 many TRBJ1-3 TRBV10-3 TGTGCCACCCGGGACAGCTCTGGAAACACCATATATTTT CATRDSSGNTIYF
. once TRBJ1-2 TRBV7-2 TGTGCCAGCAGCTTAAACGCAGGGCCCTATGGCTACACCTTC CASSLNAGPYGYTF
. . TRBJ2-7 TRBV7-8 TGTGCCAGCAGCTTAGCGGGAGTTACCGAGCAGTACTTC CASSLAGVTEQYF
. . TRBJ1-2 TRBV28 TGTGCCAGCAGTACTCCCGGGGAGGGTAAAGGCTATGGCTACACCTTC CASSTPGEGKGYGYTF
. . TRBJ1-4 TRBV4-2 TGTGCCAGCAGGCAAGGTGGGGGGGGAAAGGCGACTAATGAAAAACTGTTTTTT CASRQGGGGKATNEKLFF